The clone carrying this T cell receptor beta chain occurred a few times. The antigen is not known. Germline-derived CDR1 and CDR2 are SNHLY and FYNNEI. CDR3 length equals 11 residues. Trimming removed 6 bases from V and 7 bases from J, with 6 bases in between. These data originate in a study of T-cell memory formation after mild COVID-19. Study information: TCR clusters showed largely donor specificity. Findings and caveats of the study: The main location of contracting CD4+ clones was CM and EM, and that of contracting CD8+ clones was EMRA.

TCRdb re-derived calls from the 5' RACE reads in MiXCR, one entry per CDR3 protein. The table lists approximately 350,000 distinct CDR3 sequences, under 30% of them singletons. V is TRBV2 and J is TRBJ1-4; D gene uncertain. The sample comprised PBMCs or a T cell subset sorted from them (not recorded which). This sequence originates from an adult woman who had mild COVID-19 (a few samples of this study predate the infection). Cell type and time point are not known. CDR3 nucleotides: TGTGCCAGCAGGAGGAGTGAAAAACTGTTTTTT. It specifies CASRRSEKLFF.